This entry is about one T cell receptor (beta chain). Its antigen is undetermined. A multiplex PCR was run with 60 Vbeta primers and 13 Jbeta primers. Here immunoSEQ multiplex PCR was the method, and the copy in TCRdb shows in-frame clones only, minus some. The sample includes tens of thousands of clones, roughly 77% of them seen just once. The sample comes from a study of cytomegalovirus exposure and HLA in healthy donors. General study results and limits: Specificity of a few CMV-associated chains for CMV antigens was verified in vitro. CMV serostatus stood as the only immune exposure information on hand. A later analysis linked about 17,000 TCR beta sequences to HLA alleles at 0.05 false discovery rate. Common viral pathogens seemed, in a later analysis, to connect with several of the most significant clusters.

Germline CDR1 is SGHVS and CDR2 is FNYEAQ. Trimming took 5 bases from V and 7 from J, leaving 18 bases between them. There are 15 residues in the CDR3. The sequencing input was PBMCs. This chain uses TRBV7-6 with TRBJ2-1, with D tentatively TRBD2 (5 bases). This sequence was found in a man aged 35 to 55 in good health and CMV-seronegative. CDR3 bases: TGTGCCAGCAGCCATCGGGGTCGCCAAAAAAATGAGCAGTTCTTC. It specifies CASSHRGRQKNEQFF. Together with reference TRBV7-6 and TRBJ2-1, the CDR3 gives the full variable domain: GAGVSQSPRYKVTKRGQDVALRCDPISGHVSLYWYRQALGQGPEFLTYFNYEAQQDKSGLPNDRFSAERPEGSISTLTIQRTEQRDSAMYRCASSHRGRQKNEQFFGPGTRLTVL.